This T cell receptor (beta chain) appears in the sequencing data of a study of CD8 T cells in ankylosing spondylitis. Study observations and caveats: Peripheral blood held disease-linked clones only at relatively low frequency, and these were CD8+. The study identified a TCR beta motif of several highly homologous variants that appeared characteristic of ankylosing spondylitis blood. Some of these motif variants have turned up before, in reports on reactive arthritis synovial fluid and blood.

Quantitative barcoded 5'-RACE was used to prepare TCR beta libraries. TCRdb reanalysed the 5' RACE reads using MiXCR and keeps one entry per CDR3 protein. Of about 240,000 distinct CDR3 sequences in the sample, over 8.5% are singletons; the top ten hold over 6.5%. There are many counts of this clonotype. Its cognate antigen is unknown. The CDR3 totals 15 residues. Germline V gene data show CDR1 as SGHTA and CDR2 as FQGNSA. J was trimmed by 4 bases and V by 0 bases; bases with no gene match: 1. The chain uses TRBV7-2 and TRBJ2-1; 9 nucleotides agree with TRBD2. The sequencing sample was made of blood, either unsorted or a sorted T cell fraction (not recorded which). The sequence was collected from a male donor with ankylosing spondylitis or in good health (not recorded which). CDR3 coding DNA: TGTGCCAGCAGCTTAGCTCTAGCGGGATACAATGAGCAGTTCTTC. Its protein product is CASSLALAGYNEQFF.